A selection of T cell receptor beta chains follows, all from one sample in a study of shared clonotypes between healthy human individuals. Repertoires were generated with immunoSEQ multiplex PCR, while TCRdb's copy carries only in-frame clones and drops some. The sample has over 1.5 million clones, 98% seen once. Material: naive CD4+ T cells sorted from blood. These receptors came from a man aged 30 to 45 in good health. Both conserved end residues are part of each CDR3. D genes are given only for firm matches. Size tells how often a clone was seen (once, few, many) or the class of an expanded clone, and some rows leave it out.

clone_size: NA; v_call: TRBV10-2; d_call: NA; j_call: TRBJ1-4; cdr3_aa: CASSPLLGVDEKLFF; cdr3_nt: TGCGCCAGCAGCCCCCTTCTAGGGGTGGATGAAAAACTGTTTTTT
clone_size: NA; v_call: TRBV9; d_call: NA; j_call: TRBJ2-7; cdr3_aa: CASSVGVGPSYEQYF; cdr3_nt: TGTGCCAGCAGCGTAGGCGTCGGACCCTCCTACGAGCAGTACTTC
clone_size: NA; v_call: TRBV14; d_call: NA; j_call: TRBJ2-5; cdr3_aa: CASSQNIGETQYF; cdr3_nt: TGTGCCAGCAGCCAAAATATCGGGGAGACCCAGTACTTC
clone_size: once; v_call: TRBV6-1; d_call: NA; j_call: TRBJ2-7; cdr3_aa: CASSRGRVQEQYF; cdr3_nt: TGTGCCAGCAGCCGGGGCCGAGTACAAGAGCAGTACTTC
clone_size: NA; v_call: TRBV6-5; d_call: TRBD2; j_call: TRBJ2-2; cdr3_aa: CASRVAGGAGELFF; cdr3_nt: TGTGCCAGCAGGGTAGCGGGGGGCGCCGGGGAGCTGTTTTTT
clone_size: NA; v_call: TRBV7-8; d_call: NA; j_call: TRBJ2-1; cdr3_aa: CASNDPRGRHNEQFF; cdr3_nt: TGTGCCAGCAACGATCCCCGTGGCAGGCACAATGAGCAGTTCTTC
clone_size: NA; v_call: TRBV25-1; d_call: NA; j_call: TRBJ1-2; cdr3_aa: CASSEFREGYTF; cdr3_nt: TGTGCCAGCAGTGAATTCAGGGAGGGCTACACCTTC
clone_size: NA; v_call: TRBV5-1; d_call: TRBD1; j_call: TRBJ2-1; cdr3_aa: CASSTSGTGGTNEQFF; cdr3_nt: TGCGCCAGCAGCACTTCCGGGACAGGGGGGACCAATGAGCAGTTCTTC
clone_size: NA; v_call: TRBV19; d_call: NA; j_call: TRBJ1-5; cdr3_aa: CASIRGREDSNQPQHF; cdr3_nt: TGTGCCAGTATTCGAGGGAGAGAAGATAGCAATCAGCCCCAGCATTTT
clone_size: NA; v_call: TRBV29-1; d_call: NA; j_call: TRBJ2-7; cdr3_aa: CSVRPNRRSSYEQYF; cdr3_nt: TGCAGCGTTCGACCGAACAGGAGGAGCTCCTACGAGCAGTACTTC
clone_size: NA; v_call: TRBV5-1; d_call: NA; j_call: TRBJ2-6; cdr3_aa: CASSLAPQISGANVLTF; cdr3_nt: TGCGCCAGCAGCTTGGCGCCACAGATCTCTGGGGCCAACGTCCTGACTTTC
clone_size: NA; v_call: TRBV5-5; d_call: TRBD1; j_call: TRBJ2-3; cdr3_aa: CASSLTGGSTDTQYF; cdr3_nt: TGTGCCAGCAGCTTAACAGGGGGCAGCACAGATACGCAGTATTTT
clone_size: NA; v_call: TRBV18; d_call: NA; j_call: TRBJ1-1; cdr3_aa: CASSPPGAENTEAFF; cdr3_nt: TGTGCCAGCTCACCACCGGGGGCGGAGAACACTGAAGCTTTCTTT
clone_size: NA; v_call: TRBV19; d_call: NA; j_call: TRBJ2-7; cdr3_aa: CASSSRQTVSSYEQYF; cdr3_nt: TGTGCCAGTAGTTCCCGCCAGACAGTAAGCTCCTACGAGCAGTACTTC
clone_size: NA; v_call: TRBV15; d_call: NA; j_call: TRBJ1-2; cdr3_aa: CATSRGRPANYGYTF; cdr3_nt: TGTGCCACCAGCAGAGGGCGGCCTGCTAACTATGGCTACACCTTC
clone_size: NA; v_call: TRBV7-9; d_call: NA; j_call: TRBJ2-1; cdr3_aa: CASSFRPMNEQFF; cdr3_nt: TGTGCCAGCAGCTTTCGACCTATGAATGAGCAGTTCTTC
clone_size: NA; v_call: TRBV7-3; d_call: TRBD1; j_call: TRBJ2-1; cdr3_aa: CASSQGRGQGLNEQFF; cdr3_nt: TGTGCCAGCAGCCAGGGTCGGGGACAGGGACTTAATGAGCAGTTCTTC
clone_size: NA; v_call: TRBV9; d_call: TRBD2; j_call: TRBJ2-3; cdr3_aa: CASSVVGLAGVGAGTDTQYF; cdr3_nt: TGTGCCAGCAGCGTAGTTGGGCTAGCGGGAGTGGGGGCTGGCACAGATACGCAGTATTTT
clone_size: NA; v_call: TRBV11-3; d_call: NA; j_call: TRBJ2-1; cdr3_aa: CASSLAYEQFF; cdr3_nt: TGTGCCAGCAGCTTGGCATACGAGCAGTTCTTC
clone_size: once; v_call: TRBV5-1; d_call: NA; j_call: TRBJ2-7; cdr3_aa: CASSLGARITSSYEQYF; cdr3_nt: TGCGCCAGCAGCTTGGGGGCTAGGATTACAAGCTCCTACGAGCAGTACTTC
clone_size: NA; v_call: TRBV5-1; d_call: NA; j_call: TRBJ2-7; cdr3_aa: CASSLEHEQYF; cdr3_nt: TGCGCCAGCAGCTTGGAGCACGAGCAGTACTTC
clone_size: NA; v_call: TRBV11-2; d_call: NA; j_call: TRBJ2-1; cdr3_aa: CASSFYAGSSYNEQFF; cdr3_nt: TGTGCCAGCAGCTTTTATGCAGGTAGCTCCTACAATGAGCAGTTCTTC
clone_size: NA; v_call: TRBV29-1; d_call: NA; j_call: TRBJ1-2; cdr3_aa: CSVEGGRSSTRRVGGYTF; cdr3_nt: TGCAGCGTTGAAGGGGGCCGTTCCTCAACACGAAGGGTCGGTGGCTACACCTTC
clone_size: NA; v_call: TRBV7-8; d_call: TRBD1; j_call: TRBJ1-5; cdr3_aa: CASSAQTGSNQPQHF; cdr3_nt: TGTGCCAGCAGCGCACAGACAGGGAGCAATCAGCCCCAGCATTTT
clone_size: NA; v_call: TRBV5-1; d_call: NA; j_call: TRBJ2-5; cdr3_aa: CASSLRSQETQYF; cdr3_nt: TGCGCCAGCAGCTTGCGGAGCCAAGAGACCCAGTACTTC
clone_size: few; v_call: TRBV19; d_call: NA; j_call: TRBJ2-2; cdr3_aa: CASSIQGPGELFF; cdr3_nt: TGTGCCAGTAGTATCCAGGGGCCCGGGGAGCTGTTTTTT
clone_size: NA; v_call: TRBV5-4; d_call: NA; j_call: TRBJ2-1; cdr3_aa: CASSPPGGAREQFF; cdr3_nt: TGTGCCAGCAGCCCCCCAGGCGGAGCGAGAGAGCAGTTCTTC